The rows below give T cell receptor beta chains drawn from one sample of a study of early stage breast cancer tumors. Here immunoSEQ multiplex PCR was the method, and the copy in TCRdb shows in-frame clones only, minus some. This table has roughly 4,700 clones, under 70% appearing once. Sample: breast tumor tissue. These receptors came from a person between 50 and 60 years old with breast cancer. Each CDR3 is given with its conserved first and last residue. D genes are given only for firm matches. Rows give clone size only sometimes, using once, few, many, or a class for an expanded clone.

clone_size	v_call	j_call	d_call	cdr3_length	cdr3_aa	cdr3_nt
medium-sized	TRBV19	TRBJ1-4	NA	14	CASSLRTENEKLFF	TGTGCCAGTAGTCTACGGACCGAGAATGAAAAACTGTTTTTT
NA	TRBV19	TRBJ2-2	NA	14	CASSIGSNTGELFF	TGTGCCAGTAGTATAGGGTCGAACACCGGGGAGCTGTTTTTT
NA	TRBV4-1	TRBJ1-1	NA	15	CASSQDMLEGTEAFF	TGCGCCAGCAGCCAAGATATGTTGGAGGGGACTGAAGCTTTCTTT
NA	TRBV7-9	TRBJ1-1	NA	13	CASRSRTGTEAFF	TGTGCCAGCAGATCGCGGACGGGCACTGAAGCTTTCTTT
NA	TRBV18	TRBJ1-5	NA	15	CASSSRDYSNQPQHF	TGTGCCAGCTCAAGCCGGGATTATAGCAATCAGCCCCAGCATTTT
NA	TRBV2	TRBJ2-3	TRBD2	10	CASGLAVQYF	TGTGCCAGCGGGCTAGCGGTGCAGTATTTT
once	TRBV5-1	TRBJ2-2	NA	14	CASTRDKQGGELFF	TGCGCCAGCACCAGGGACAAGCAAGGCGGGGAGCTGTTTTTT
NA	TRBV11-1	TRBJ2-3	NA	16	CASSLFGGRRTDTQYF	TGTGCCAGCAGCTTGTTCGGAGGGAGGCGCACAGATACGCAGTATTTT
once	TRBV29-1	TRBJ2-1	NA	12	CSCAYSYNEQFF	TGCAGCTGCGCCTACTCCTACAATGAGCAGTTCTTC
NA	TRBV9	TRBJ2-2	NA	15	CASSGTYGFTGELFF	TGTGCCAGCAGCGGCACCTACGGGTTCACCGGGGAGCTGTTTTTT
NA	TRBV5-6	TRBJ2-5	TRBD2	17	CASRKVSSGRAWETQYF	TGTGCCAGCCGGAAGGTTTCTAGCGGGAGAGCGTGGGAGACCCAGTACTTC
NA	TRBV7-2	TRBJ1-5	NA	15	CASSSWAGGNQPQHF	TGTGCCAGCAGCTCGTGGGCCGGGGGCAATCAGCCCCAGCATTTT
NA	TRBV6-1	TRBJ1-2	NA	14	CASSEEHGVGGYTF	TGTGCCAGCAGTGAAGAACACGGGGTTGGTGGCTACACCTTC
few	TRBV7-2	TRBJ1-2	NA	17	CASSFNLGTGTNYGYTF	TGTGCCAGCAGCTTTAATCTGGGGACGGGCACTAACTATGGCTACACCTTC
NA	TRBV6-5	TRBJ2-7	NA	13	CASSPDFHYEQYF	TGTGCCAGCAGTCCAGACTTTCACTACGAGCAGTACTTC
once	TRBV7-2	TRBJ1-5	NA	15	CASSLWQGQNQPQHF	TGTGCCAGCAGCTTATGGCAGGGGCAAAATCAGCCCCAGCATTTT
NA	TRBV19	TRBJ2-2	TRBD2	17	CASSPRTSGRSTGELFF	TGTGCCAGTAGTCCTAGGACTAGCGGGAGGTCCACCGGGGAGCTGTTTTTT
NA	TRBV30	TRBJ2-7	NA	16	CAWSSLRGLRAYEQYF	TGTGCCTGGAGTTCCCTGCGGGGACTCCGGGCCTACGAGCAGTACTTC
NA	TRBV7-9	TRBJ1-6	TRBD1	17	CASSSSTGFPYNSPLHF	TGTGCCAGCAGCTCATCGACAGGGTTCCCCTATAATTCACCCCTCCACTTT
few	TRBV20-1	TRBJ2-7	NA	11	CSASFGYEQYF	TGCAGTGCTAGTTTCGGCTACGAGCAGTACTTC
once	TRBV7-6	TRBJ1-1	NA	11	CASSPGVEAFF	TGTGCCAGCAGCCCGGGGGTGGAAGCTTTCTTT
NA	TRBV27	TRBJ2-7	TRBD2	20	CATSQLQGLAGGLRSYEQYF	TGTGCCACCTCTCAACTTCAGGGACTAGCGGGGGGCCTACGGTCCTACGAGCAGTACTTC
NA	TRBV10-1	TRBJ2-2	TRBD2	16	CASSPTGGENTGELFF	TGCGCCAGCAGCCCTACCGGGGGGGAGAACACCGGGGAGCTGTTTTTT